The T cell receptor (beta chain) described here comes from a study of response to subunit inactivated influenza vaccine. Of note for this clonotype: As yet, its antigen is unknown.

TCRdb redid the calling of the RT-PCR reads with MiXCR, one entry per CDR3 protein. Here the sample spans about 580,000 distinct CDR3 sequences, approximately 15% being singletons. General study results and limits: The authors suggested that every seasonal influenza vaccination recruits few new T cells.

Germline values: CDR1 KGHSH, CDR2 LQKENI. The CDR3 spans 16 residues. Trimming at V came to 0 bases and at J to 1 base, leaving 3 bases not matched to a gene. Sample: PBMCs from blood, taken about 12 days after vaccination. This clonotype was sampled from a man aged 50 to 59 who received an inactivated influenza vaccine. V is TRBV18 and J is TRBJ2-5; TRBD2 agrees at 9 bases. The CDR3 loop is CASSPPERGVQETQYF. CDR3 coding DNA: TGTGCCAGCTCACCACCGGAGCGGGGGGTCCAAGAGACCCAGTACTTC.